This TCR beta chain was profiled in a study of esophageal squamous cell carcinoma under preoperative chemotherapy. Study at large: Both tumor-infiltrating lymphocytes and peripheral blood T cells were profiled.

The study's findings and limits: Paclitaxel-nedaplatin therapy caused immediate, substantial clonotype frequency changes. Chemotherapy was followed by significantly higher TCR diversity in peripheral T cells only, not tumor-infiltrating lymphocytes. After treatment, tumor-infiltrating lymphocytes apparently came partly from blood T cells.

This CDR3 is built from 12 residues. The ends were cut back, 3 bases at V and 6 bases at J, with 6 bases in the middle. CDR1 SGHTA and CDR2 FQGNSA come from the germline V gene. From the PCR reads, TCRdb called clonotypes with MiXCR, one entry per CDR3 protein. The top ten hold about 53% of the sample, which has 16,000 or so distinct CDR3 sequences, 60% seen once. Within the sample, this clonotype is medium-sized. Its antigen is as yet unknown. Time point defined: before preoperative PTX-NDP chemotherapy. The receptor was isolated from a human donor with esophageal squamous cell carcinoma. The donor label of this sample is uncertain. Specimen collection occurred from a patient given preoperative chemotherapy. This chain links TRBV7-2 with TRBJ2-1; D is unclear. The CDR3 nucleotides read TGTGCCAGCAGCTTTGAGGCCAATGAGCAGTTCTTC. Its translation: CASSFEANEQFF.